These 17 T cell receptor beta chains were all obtained from the same sample, sequenced in a study of T cell responses to AZD1222 COVID-19 vaccine (dated by TCRdb to about 2021). The library was produced with the immunoSEQ multiplex PCR assay. TCRdb obtained this table from immuneACCESS and retained in-frame rearrangements with V and J assigned. These tables miss some clones; where compared with another copy, unresolved V genes account for less than half of the shortfall, and the remainder is unexplained. This sample lists 70,000 to 95,000 clones; more than 85% were detected once. Around 30% of the sample rests with the top ten. The time point label here, explained by the study, means: about 28 days (+/-7) after the second vaccine dose. The starting material was peripheral blood, obtained 28 days after the second AZD1222 dose. These receptors all stem from an adult who received the AZD1222 COVID-19 vaccine.

This clone was recorded a few times. The chain employs TRBV6-1 and TRBJ2-2; D is tentatively TRBD1 or TRBD2 (5 bases each). The CDR3 has 14 residues. V was trimmed by 2 bases and J by 5 bases, leaving 9 bases between them. CDR1 is MNHNS and CDR2 is SASEGT in the germline V gene. The CDR3 bases are TGTGCCAGCAGTGAAACGAGGGGTACCGGGGAGCTGTTTTTT. Residues: CASSETRGTGELFF.

CDR3 in DNA: TGCGCCAGCAGCTTAGGGGGACTAGCGGGATTCACCGGGGAGCTGTTTTTT. It specifies CASSLGGLAGFTGELFF. The chain carries TRBV4-1 and TRBJ2-2, with 13 bases matching TRBD2. Germline V gene lookup returns CDR1 MGHRA and CDR2 YSYEKL. V dropped 5 bases and J dropped 4; count of bases not matched to a gene: 7. The length of the CDR3 is 17 residues.

The gene calls are TRBV29-1 and TRBJ1-2; D not certain. The V gene lost 6 bases and the J gene lost 3 bases, with 8 bases spanning the gap. The CDR3 covers 11 residues. Germline CDR1 and CDR2: SQVTM and ANQGSEA. CDR3 protein: CSVPVYYGYTF. The CDR3 DNA is TGCAGCGTACCCGTCTACTATGGCTACACCTTC.

V usage is TRBV7-9 and J usage is TRBJ1-4, with a tentative D call TRBD1 (6 bases). This CDR3 region has 15 residues. V was cut by 4 bases and J by 8 bases, with 17 bases left in between. The V gene's germline CDR1 is SEHNR and CDR2 FQNEAQ (reference sequence). The CDR3 is CASSSGAGVGEKLFF. The CDR3 DNA reads TGTGCCAGCAGCTCAGGGGCAGGGGTGGGCGAAAAACTGTTTTTT.

CDR3 amino acids: CAWSRPWDRSLAFF. CDR3 in DNA: TGTGCCTGGAGCCGACCCTGGGACAGGTCCTTAGCTTTCTTT. V and J are TRBV30 and TRBJ1-1; TRBD1 matches 8 bases. The CDR3 contains 14 residues. CDR1 GTSNPN and CDR2 SVGIG come from the germline V gene (reference sequence). The trim removed 3 bases at V and 10 bases at J, leaving 13 bases unmatched.

This clone has only one observation. This rearrangement joins TRBV30 to TRBJ2-3; D is unresolved. CDR3 length: 13 amino acids. Germline V gene sequence: CDR1 GTSNPN, CDR2 SVGIG (reference sequence). V was shortened by 5 bases and J by 1 base, with 10 bases between the two germline ends. The CDR3 coding sequence is TGTGCCTGGCGTACGGGCGGCACAGATACGCAGTATTTT. Amino acids: CAWRTGGTDTQYF.

This chain connects TRBV18 to TRBJ1-4; tentative D call: TRBD1 (5 bases). Germline CDR1 reads KGHSH; CDR2 reads LQKENI. The ends were cut back, 4 bases at V and 8 bases at J, with 17 bases in the middle. CDR3 size: 15 residues. CDR3 region: CASSRGEGAGEKLFF. CDR3 DNA sequence: TGTGCCAGCTCACGTGGTGAAGGGGCGGGAGAAAAACTGTTTTTT.

This chain uses TRBV11-3 with TRBJ1-1; D gene ambiguous. This CDR3 has 14 residues. V was shortened by 0 bases and J by 5 bases, with 10 bases between the two germline ends. CDR1 is SGHNT and CDR2 is YENEEA in the germline V gene. CDR3 loop: CASSLDHSRTEAFF. The CDR3 DNA is TGTGCCAGCAGCTTAGATCACTCTAGGACTGAAGCTTTCTTT. The whole variable domain, filled in from reference TRBV11-3 and TRBJ1-1, reads EAGVVQSPRYKIIEKKQPVAFWCNPISGHNTLYWYLQNLGQGPELLIRYENEEAVDDSQLPKDRFSAERLKGVDSTLKIQPAELGDSAVYLCASSLDHSRTEAFFGQGTRLTVV.

This clone was seen just once. This chain joins TRBV7-2 and TRBJ2-7; D possibly corresponds to TRBD2 (5 bases). The CDR3 is made up of 14 amino acids. The germline V gene has CDR1 SGHTA and CDR2 FQGNSA. Trimming stripped 3 bases from V and 7 bases from J, with 16 bases between. CDR3 loop: CASSLSSLAQEQYF. DNA for the CDR3: TGTGCCAGCAGCTTGTCCTCCCTAGCCCAGGAGCAGTACTTC.

The rearrangement uses TRBV9 and TRBJ2-3; 8 bases are shared with TRBD2. The V and J ends lost 2 bases and 0 bases, in that order; junction bases with no gene match: 2. CDR3 length equals 15 residues. Germline CDR1 is SGDLS and CDR2 is YYNGEE. The CDR3 loop is CASSVSGTSTDTQYF. For the CDR3, the DNA is TGTGCCAGCAGCGTTAGCGGGACTAGCACAGATACGCAGTATTTT. The whole variable domain, filled in from reference TRBV9 and TRBJ2-3, reads DSGVTQTPKHLITATGQRVTLRCSPRSGDLSVYWYQQSLDQGLQFLIQYYNGEERAKGNILERFSAQQFPDLHSELNLSSLELGDSALYFCASSVSGTSTDTQYFGPGTRLTVL.

This chain links TRBV6-6 with TRBJ2-1, with 9 bases that match TRBD2. The ends lost 0 bases at V and 8 bases at J; junction bases unmatched: 8. This CDR3 contains 16 residues. From germline, CDR1 is MNHNY and CDR2 SVGAGI (reference sequence). The DNA of the CDR3 is TGTGCCAGCAGTTACTCGCGCGGGACTAGCTCCCATGAGCAGTTCTTC. Translating it yields CASSYSRGTSSHEQFF.

The sample holds one count of this clone. The V gene is TRBV13, the J gene TRBJ1-3; TRBD1 agrees at 9 bases. The CDR3 covers 17 residues. Germline V gene data show CDR1 as PRHDT and CDR2 as FYEKMQ (reference sequence). V shed 5 bases and J 4 bases; nucleotides not matched to a gene: 12. In DNA, the CDR3 is TGTGCCAGCAGCCGGTGGTCCTGGACAGGGGAAGGAAACACCATATATTTT. It yields the protein CASSRWSWTGEGNTIYF.

The CDR3 loop is CSVENNAYNEQFF. The DNA of the CDR3 is TGCAGCGTTGAGAACAATGCCTACAATGAGCAGTTCTTC. The chain recombines TRBV29-1 with TRBJ2-1; D not certain. V gave up 3 bases and J gave up 2 bases, with 8 bases separating them. Germline V gene data show CDR1 as SQVTM and CDR2 as ANQGSEA. The CDR3 length is 13 residues.

The V call is TRBV5-6, the J call TRBJ2-1, with D perhaps TRBD2 (6 bases). This CDR3 spans 15 amino acids. Between the trimmed V and J ends, which lost 0 bases and 3 bases, there was a span of 10 bases. Germline CDR1 and CDR2: SGHDT and YYEEEE. CDR3 sequence reads: CASSLGGDFYNEQFF. The CDR3 DNA is TGTGCCAGCAGCTTGGGCGGGGACTTCTACAATGAGCAGTTCTTC.

The chain has TRBV2 and TRBJ1-6; possible D gene TRBD1, 6 bases. CDR1 is SNHLY and CDR2 is FYNNEI in the germline V gene. This CDR3 region has 16 residues. V was shortened by 2 bases and J by 0 bases, with 8 bases between the two germline ends. CDR3 in amino acids: CASSERGGSYNSPLHF. In nucleotides, the CDR3 is TGTGCCAGCAGTGAAAGGGGGGGCTCCTATAATTCACCCCTCCACTTT.

This chain uses TRBV29-1 with TRBJ1-1; 9 positions agree with TRBD1. Germline V gene sequence: CDR1 SQVTM, CDR2 ANQGSEA. V shed 6 bases, J shed 4 bases, and the junction held 6 bases outside the gene matches. There are 13 residues in the CDR3. CDR3 nucleotides: TGCAGCGTGGGGGACAGGGCGAGCACTGAAGCTTTCTTT. Its protein product is CSVGDRASTEAFF.

The rearrangement uses TRBV5-1 and TRBJ1-4, with a possible D match to TRBD1 (5 bases). The CDR3 sequence is 15 residues long. Between the trimmed V and J ends, which lost 1 base and 7 bases, there was a span of 14 bases. CDR1 is SGHRS, CDR2 YFSETQ, per germline. CDR3 nucleotides: TGCGCCAGCAGCTTGCAAAGGTTGGGGGGTGAAAAACTGTTTTTT. It yields the protein CASSLQRLGGEKLFF.